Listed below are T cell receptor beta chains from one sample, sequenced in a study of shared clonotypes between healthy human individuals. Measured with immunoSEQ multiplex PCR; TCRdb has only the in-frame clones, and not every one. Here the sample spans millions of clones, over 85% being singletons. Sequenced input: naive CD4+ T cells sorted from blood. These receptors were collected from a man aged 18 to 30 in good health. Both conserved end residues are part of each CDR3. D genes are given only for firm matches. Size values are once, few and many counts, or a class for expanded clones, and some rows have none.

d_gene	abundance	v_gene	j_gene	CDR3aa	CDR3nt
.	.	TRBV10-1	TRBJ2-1	CASSKSGEARDEQFF	TGCGCCAGCAGTAAATCGGGAGAGGCCAGGGATGAGCAGTTCTTC
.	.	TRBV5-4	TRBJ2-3	CASRSLQSTDTQYF	TGTGCCAGCAGGTCGTTACAGAGCACAGATACGCAGTATTTT
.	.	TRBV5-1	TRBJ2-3	CASSLGSLGDTQYF	TGCGCCAGCAGCTTGGGCTCCTTGGGGGATACGCAGTATTTT
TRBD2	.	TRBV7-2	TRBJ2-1	CASSLGTRPDYNEQFF	TGTGCCAGCAGCTTAGGGACTAGACCTGACTACAATGAGCAGTTCTTC
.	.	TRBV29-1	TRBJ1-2	CSVEDRWQYNYGYTF	TGCAGCGTTGAAGATCGGTGGCAGTACAACTATGGCTACACCTTC
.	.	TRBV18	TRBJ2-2	CASSLTRDPVYTGELFF	TGTGCCAGCTCCCTCACCCGGGACCCCGTCTACACCGGGGAGCTGTTTTTT
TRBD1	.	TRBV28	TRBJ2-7	CASSTIGTGFYEQYF	TGTGCCAGCAGTACTATAGGGACAGGGTTCTACGAGCAGTACTTC
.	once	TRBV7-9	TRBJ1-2	CASSLGADLYGYTF	TGTGCCAGCAGCTTAGGGGCAGATCTTTATGGCTACACCTTC
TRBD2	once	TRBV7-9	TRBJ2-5	CASSGRTSGDVGYF	TGTGCCAGCAGCGGACGGACTAGCGGGGACGTCGGGTACTTC
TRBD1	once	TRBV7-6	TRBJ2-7	CASSLAPTGDYEQYF	TGTGCCAGCAGCTTAGCCCCTACAGGGGACTACGAGCAGTACTTC
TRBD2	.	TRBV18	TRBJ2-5	CASSVSGGQETQYF	TGTGCCAGCTCCGTTAGCGGGGGACAAGAGACCCAGTACTTC
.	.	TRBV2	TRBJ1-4	CASRKYVGTEKLFF	TGTGCCAGCAGGAAGTATGTGGGGACCGAAAAACTGTTTTTT
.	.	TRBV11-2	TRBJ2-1	CASSLVIFQQFF	TGTGCCAGCAGCTTAGTCATTTTCCAGCAGTTCTTC
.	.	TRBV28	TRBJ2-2	CASSLLTTGELFF	TGTGCCAGCAGTTTATTAACGACCGGGGAGCTGTTTTTT
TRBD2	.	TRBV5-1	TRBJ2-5	CASSLERLAVQETQYF	TGCGCCAGCAGCTTGGAGCGACTAGCGGTCCAAGAGACCCAGTACTTC
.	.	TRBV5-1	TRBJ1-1	CASSFAGRTEAFF	TGCGCCAGCAGCTTCGCAGGGAGGACTGAAGCTTTCTTT